These 15 T cell receptor beta chains originate from one sample sequenced in a study of cytomegalovirus exposure and HLA in healthy donors (dated by TCRdb to about 2017). The library was made by the immunoSEQ multiplex PCR assay. A mixture of 60 forward primers for TCR Vbeta segments and 13 reverse primers for TCR Jbeta segments was used in the multiplex PCR. What TCRdb holds here is the immuneACCESS table cut down to in-frame rearrangements. Part of the clones is not present; checked against another copy, under half of the missing clones reflect an unresolved V gene, and the others are unexplained. In all, the sample holds some 150,000 clones, and approximately 80% of those were seen once. In total, the top ten clones hold 6.5% to 7.5% of the sample. Sequenced sample: PBMCs. Receptors were obtained from a woman aged 45-59 years in good health and CMV-seropositive.

This clone was found once. The rearrangement joins TRBV28 to TRBJ2-7, with D possibly being TRBD1 (6 bases). CDR3 length equals 14 residues. From germline, CDR1 is MDHEN and CDR2 SYDVKM. The V end was cut by 4 bases, the J end by 3 bases, with 13 bases between. DNA of the CDR3: TGTGCCAGCAGTTCCAGGGGAGTATACTACGAGCAGTACTTC. Residues: CASSSRGVYYEQYF.

This clone has a handful of counts. The chain carries TRBV18 and TRBJ1-3, with TRBD1 matching over 9 bases. The J segment lost 0 bases and the V segment lost 5 bases, leaving 5 bases of the junction unmatched. Germline CDR1 reads KGHSH; CDR2 reads LQKENI. This CDR3 comprises 16 residues. Here the CDR3 DNA reads TGTGCCAGCTCATCCGGACAGGGGCTCTCTGGAAACACCATATATTTT. As protein: CASSSGQGLSGNTIYF.

This clone was counted between two and nine times. CDR3 protein: CASSFSGGDTGELFF. In DNA form, the CDR3 reads TGCGCCAGCAGCTTTAGCGGGGGAGACACCGGGGAGCTGTTTTTT. The chain uses TRBV5-1 and TRBJ2-2, with 9 nucleotides matching TRBD2. V shed 2 bases and J 3 bases; nucleotides not matched to a gene: 2. There are 15 residues in the CDR3. CDR1 SGHRS and CDR2 YFSETQ come from the germline V gene.

This clone was observed a handful of times. The rearrangement links TRBV7-2 to TRBJ2-7; TRBD2 agrees at 8 bases. In germline, CDR1 is SGHTA, CDR2 FQGNSA. The V and J ends lost 1 base and 0 bases, in that order; junction bases with no gene match: 2. This CDR3 comprises 15 residues. CDR3 amino acids: CASSLGSGGSYEQYF. CDR3 sequence (DNA): TGTGCCAGCAGCTTAGGAAGCGGGGGCTCCTACGAGCAGTACTTC. The entire variable domain, with the rest obtained from reference TRBV7-2 and TRBJ2-7, is as follows: GAGVSQSPSNKVTEKGKDVELRCDPISGHTALYWYRQSLGQGLEFLIYFQGNSAPDKSGLPSDRFSAERTGGSVSTLTIQRTQQEDSAVYLCASSLGSGGSYEQYFGPGTRLTVT.

Concerning this clone: The same CDR3 is also encoded by other DNA sequences in this sample. The chain links TRBV5-1 to TRBJ1-2, with D perhaps TRBD1 (6 bases). V lost 3 bases and J 7 bases, leaving 19 bases between the germline ends. The length of the CDR3 is 15 residues. Germline CDR1 is SGHRS and CDR2 is YFSETQ. The CDR3 nucleotides read TGCGCCAGCAGCTCAGGACAGCCCTTAATATCTGGCTACACCTTC. It encodes CASSSGQPLISGYTF.

V and J are TRBV15 and TRBJ1-5; the D gene is possibly TRBD1 (5 bases). Per the germline V gene, CDR1 is LNHNV and CDR2 is YYDKDF (reference sequence). Deletions cut 0 bases from V and 6 bases from J, with 9 bases between. CDR3 length: 14 amino acids. CDR3 bases: TGTGCCACCAGCAGAGACAGGGAGGGTCAGCCCCAGCATTTT. Amino acids: CATSRDREGQPQHF.

V is TRBV5-6 and J is TRBJ1-2, with D possibly TRBD1 on 5 matching bases. The CDR3 is made up of 13 amino acids. Germline CDR1 is SGHDT and CDR2 is YYEEEE. Trimming cost V 0 bases and J 6 bases, with 9 bases left between them. The CDR3 bases are TGTGCCAGCAGCTTGGCTCCGGGGGATGGCTACACCTTC. As protein: CASSLAPGDGYTF.

The V call is TRBV4-2, the J call TRBJ2-2; possibly TRBD2 for D (5 bases). The CDR3 loop spans 18 amino acids. Germline-derived CDR1 and CDR2 are LGHNA and YNFKEQ. V was shortened by 0 bases and J by 5 bases, with 19 bases between the two germline ends. CDR3 sequence (DNA): TGTGCCAGCAGCCAAGATAAGTCGGGGTCTTTGTCGACCGGGGAGCTGTTTTTT. This gives the protein CASSQDKSGSLSTGELFF.

V gene TRBV6-5 combines with J gene TRBJ2-7; D call uncertain. Per germline, CDR1 MNHEY and CDR2 SVGAGI. Trimming took off 5 bases at V and 6 bases at J, with 17 bases between the two ends. The CDR3 covers 14 residues. The CDR3 nucleotides read TGTGCCAGCAGTGACCTTCGAGCCCGGAGCGAGCAGTACTTC. It is translated as CASSDLRARSEQYF.

This clone has only one observation. This sequence joins TRBV5-4 and TRBJ2-4; TRBD2 matches 15 bases. Trimming removed 4 bases from V and 7 bases from J; junction bases left unmatched: 6. CDR1 SGHNT and CDR2 YYREEE come from the germline V gene (reference sequence). The CDR3 loop spans 16 amino acids. The CDR3 coding sequence is TGTGCCAGCAGCATTGGACTAGCGGGGGGGGGCAACATTCAGTACTTC. Protein sequence: CASSIGLAGGGNIQYF.

The genes are TRBV5-4 and TRBJ1-1, with 9 bases aligning to TRBD1. The CDR3 has 18 residues. Germline V gene sequence: CDR1 SGHNT, CDR2 YYREEE (reference sequence). J lost 3 bases, V lost 4 bases, and 16 bases had no gene match. The CDR3 sequence: CASSPTGGTARVDTEAFF. The DNA of the CDR3 is TGTGCCAGCAGCCCGACAGGGGGAACGGCAAGGGTAGACACTGAAGCTTTCTTT.

The chain links TRBV13 to TRBJ2-1; 13 nucleotides align to TRBD2. After removal of 4 bases from V and 2 bases from J, the junction contained 5 bases not matched to a gene. This CDR3 is built from 17 residues. Germline assignment: CDR1 PRHDT and CDR2 FYEKMQ (reference sequence). DNA for the CDR3: TGTGCCAGCAGCTCGGGACTAGCGGGGACCCCCTACAATGAGCAGTTCTTC. This gives the protein CASSSGLAGTPYNEQFF.

The V gene is TRBV19, the J gene TRBJ2-6; tentative D call: TRBD2 (5 bases). The CDR3 covers 16 residues. Trimming removed 6 bases from V and 2 bases from J, with 14 bases in between. Germline CDR1 reads LNHDA; CDR2 reads SQIVND (reference sequence). CDR3 bases: TGTGCCAGTAGCCCCAATACCGGGACTGGGGCCAACGTCCTGACTTTC. Amino acid sequence: CASSPNTGTGANVLTF.

The chain combines TRBV4-3 with TRBJ1-1; D is perhaps TRBD1 (5 bases). This CDR3 region has 13 residues. The V gene lost 1 base and the J gene lost 5 bases, with 8 bases spanning the gap. CDR1 and CDR2 (germline): LGHNA, YSLEER. The CDR3 region has the DNA TGCGCCAGCAGCCAAGGGGAGGGGACTGAAGCTTTCTTT. This translates into CASSQGEGTEAFF.

A word on this clone: This CDR3 is also generated by other DNA sequences in the sample. The V call is TRBV6-6, the J call TRBJ1-1; no reliable D call. With 5 bases removed from V and 1 base from J, the gap between germline ends came to 8 bases. The CDR3 loop spans 13 amino acids. Looked up from germline, CDR1 is MNHNY and CDR2 is SVGAGI (reference sequence). The CDR3 spells CASSRQKNTEAFF. In DNA form, the CDR3 reads TGTGCCAGCAGTCGCCAGAAGAACACTGAAGCTTTCTTT.